These 10 T cell receptor beta chains originate from one sample sequenced in a study of blood T cell repertoires in COVID-19 (TCRdb year 2020). The library was made by the immunoSEQ multiplex PCR assay. This is the immuneACCESS table as TCRdb keeps it, with only in-frame sequences that have V and J called. A part of the clones is gone; compared with another copy, unresolved V genes explain less than half, and the rest is unexplained. Across this sample there are 110,000 to 150,000 clones, with approximately 78% seen only once. Jointly, the top ten make up 4% of the sample. Input material: peripheral blood. The receptors shown here come from a woman aged 80 or over with acute or convalescent COVID-19.

This chain connects TRBV10-2 to TRBJ2-7; a weak D match, TRBD1 (5 bases). Germline V lookup: CDR1 WSHSY, CDR2 SAAADI. The CDR3 is made up of 17 amino acids. The ends were cut back, 4 bases at V and 0 bases at J, with 19 bases in the middle. In nucleotides, the CDR3 is TGCGCCAGCAGTGGATCTCCTGGGGCCTCCTACTCCTACGAGCAGTACTTC. Amino acids: CASSGSPGASYSYEQYF.

The J gene is TRBJ2-2, the V gene TRBV7-2; D not certain. There are 15 residues in the CDR3. Trimming shortened V by 2 bases and J by 1 base, and 8 bases separated the two germline ends. The germline V gene has CDR1 SGHTA and CDR2 FQGNSA. The CDR3 sequence is CASSLNGGNTGELFF. Written as DNA, the CDR3 is TGTGCCAGCAGCTTAAATGGCGGGAACACCGGGGAGCTGTTTTTT.

This chain connects TRBV6-1 to TRBJ2-7; TRBD2 might be the D (5 bases). The CDR3 runs 14 residues. The V gene's germline CDR1 is MNHNS and CDR2 SASEGT. Trimming cost V 3 bases and J 5 bases, with 14 bases left between them. The CDR3 is CASSESTQRHEQYF. The CDR3 nucleotides are TGTGCCAGCAGTGAGTCGACCCAGCGGCACGAGCAGTACTTC.

The chain is built from TRBV2 and TRBJ2-7; 7 bases line up with TRBD2. V trimming: 5 bases; J trimming: 1 base; junction bases outside the gene matches: 8. The CDR3 covers 15 residues. CDR1 is SNHLY and CDR2 is FYNNEI in the germline V gene. The CDR3 DNA reads as TGTGCCAGCAGTTCTGAACTAGCGATTTCCTACGAGCAGTACTTC. Translation gives CASSSELAISYEQYF.

The rearrangement links TRBV6-5 to TRBJ2-7, with 9 bases that match TRBD2. Germline lookup yields CDR1 MNHEY and CDR2 SVGAGI. With 5 bases clipped from V and 2 bases from J, the junction kept 7 bases outside the gene matches. The CDR3 spans 15 residues. CDR3: CASSSLSGGTYEQYF. The CDR3 DNA sequence: TGTGCCAGCAGTAGCTTGAGCGGGGGGACCTACGAGCAGTACTTC.

The chain combines TRBV28 with TRBJ2-1; TRBD2 agrees at 11 bases. The V gene end was trimmed by 5 bases and the J gene end by 2 bases; junction bases not matched to a gene: 5. Germline CDR1 reads MDHEN; CDR2 reads SYDVKM. The CDR3 has 16 amino acids. CDR3 amino acids: CASSRLAGSPYNEQFF. The CDR3 DNA follows: TGTGCCAGCAGTCGACTAGCGGGAAGTCCCTACAATGAGCAGTTCTTC.

The chain recombines TRBV27 with TRBJ2-3, with 9 positions matching TRBD1. The CDR3 is 15 amino acids. Germline-derived CDR1 and CDR2 are MNHEY and SMNVEV (reference sequence). V lost 3 bases to trimming and J lost 6 bases; unmatched junction nucleotides: 7. CDR3 amino acids: CASSFTGGAGDTQYF. DNA of the CDR3: TGTGCCAGCAGTTTCACAGGGGGCGCGGGCGATACGCAGTATTTT.

The CDR3 DNA reads TGTGCCAGCAGCTCAAACTTCTTGGAGCTGTTTTTT. Amino acids: CASSSNFLELFF. The chain links TRBV11-2 to TRBJ2-2, with D uncertain. Per germline, CDR1 SGHAT and CDR2 FQNNGV. This CDR3 has 12 amino acids. Trimming shortened V by 4 bases and J by 10 bases, and 10 bases separated the two germline ends. Supplemented by reference TRBV11-2 and TRBJ2-2, the full variable domain reads EAGVAQSPRYKIIEKRQSVAFWCNPISGHATLYWYQQILGQGPKLLIQFQNNGVVDDSQLPKDRFSAERLKGVDSTLKIQPAKLEDSAVYLCASSSNFLELFFGEGSRLTVL.

The gene calls are TRBV7-2 and TRBJ1-1; maybe TRBD1 (5 bases). Trimming stripped 8 bases from V and 3 bases from J, with 16 bases between. The germline CDR1 and CDR2 sequences are SGHTA and FQGNSA. The CDR3 consists of 14 residues. The CDR3 DNA reads TGTGCCAGCGGGGCCCTGCCTCTCCACACTGAAGCTTTCTTT. Its translation: CASGALPLHTEAFF.

The rearrangement joins TRBV28 to TRBJ1-2; 8 bases are shared with TRBD1. This CDR3 comprises 18 residues. Germline CDR1 is MDHEN and CDR2 is SYDVKM. V trimming: 0 bases; J trimming: 8 bases; junction bases outside the gene matches: 17. The CDR3 nucleotides read TGTGCCAGCAGTTTATGGTCTCTTTTCCTCAGGGGGCGCGGGGGCTACACCTTC. Translated, it gives CASSLWSLFLRGRGGYTF.